One T cell receptor (beta chain) is described in this entry. The antigen remains undetermined. CDR1 SGHRS and CDR2 YFSETQ come from the germline V gene. Trimming at V came to 4 bases and at J to 0 bases, leaving 7 bases not matched to a gene. The CDR3 loop spans 17 amino acids. This sample is drawn from a study of shared clonotypes between healthy human individuals. Broader study findings: Generally, naive subsets (rather than memory subsets) showed larger estimated richness. An anticipated effect of sequencing depth on clonotype sharing among donors was recognized. It was only blood that was sampled, and tissue repertoires likely differ.

Sequencing was performed with immunoSEQ multiplex PCR; in TCRdb, only in-frame clones are kept and a portion is missing. The top ten clones hold about 0.39% of a sample with more than 2,000,000 clones, 90% to 95% of them seen once. The chain couples TRBV5-1 to TRBJ1-4; 9 bases fit TRBD1. The material sequenced was naive CD4+ T cells from PBMCs. Sample subset: CD45RA+ positively selected. The receptor's source is a man in his late teens or twenties in good health. Some clones in this sample may be carry-over from other donors' samples. CDR3 amino acids: CASSPGTGRATNEKLFF. DNA for the CDR3: TGCGCCAGCAGCCCCGGGACAGGGAGGGCAACTAATGAAAAACTGTTTTTT.